These 19 T cell receptor beta chains were sequenced from one sample in a study of PD-1 blockade in classical Hodgkin lymphoma (TCRdb year 2020). Library prep was done by the immunoSEQ multiplex PCR assay. The clones in this table, taken by TCRdb from immuneACCESS, are in-frame only. Not every clone is retained; where verified, under half of the shortfall comes from an unresolved V gene, and the cause of the rest is unknown. Present in this sample are tens of thousands of clones, around 90% of which were seen just once. 6.5% to 9.5% of the sample is in the top ten clones. The time point label here, explained by the study, means: cycle 4 day 1 (C4D1), after less than seven weeks of nivolumab. All trial patients had relapsed after autologous stem cell transplantation, with cohorts A, B and C differing in prior brentuximab vedotin exposure. Sequenced material: peripheral blood mononuclear cells (PBMCs), taken before the fourth cycle of nivolumab. These TCRs come from a human donor with classical Hodgkin lymphoma.

This clone has only a few counts. The gene calls are TRBV10-3 and TRBJ2-2, with 7 positions matching TRBD1. The V gene end was trimmed by 8 bases and the J gene end by 4 bases; junction bases not matched to a gene: 4. This CDR3 has 13 amino acids. Per germline, CDR1 ENHRY and CDR2 SYGVKD. In nucleotides, the CDR3 is TGTGCCATCTCGACAGGGCGCACCGGGGAGCTGTTTTTT. Residues: CAISTGRTGELFF.

The table lists this clone with a count of one. The chain joins TRBV7-8 to TRBJ2-3; the D is unclear. From germline, CDR1 is SGHVS and CDR2 FQNEAQ. This CDR3 has 18 amino acids. V lost 2 bases to trimming and J lost 4 bases, with 22 bases between them. In nucleotides, the CDR3 is TGTGCCAGCAGCTTAAAGGTCTCGGGCGGCCGGCCCCCAGATACGCAGTATTTT. This codes for CASSLKVSGGRPPDTQYF.

V and J are TRBV15 and TRBJ1-1; possible D gene TRBD1, 6 bases. V was clipped by 6 bases and J by 6 bases, with 14 bases between them. Germline lookup yields CDR1 LNHNV and CDR2 YYDKDF (reference sequence). The CDR3 runs 13 residues. In DNA, the CDR3 is TGTGCCACCAGTATTTCAGGGGTCGCTGAAGCTTTCTTT. Protein product: CATSISGVAEAFF.

The chain uses TRBV5-1 and TRBJ2-3; 7 bases are a match to TRBD2. CDR3 length: 15 amino acids. From germline, CDR1 is SGHRS and CDR2 YFSETQ. J was trimmed by 2 bases and V by 1 base; bases with no gene match: 4. The CDR3 spells CASSLFSGSTDTQYF. The CDR3 nucleotides are TGCGCCAGCAGCTTGTTTAGCGGGTCCACAGATACGCAGTATTTT.

The V call is TRBV5-4, the J call TRBJ1-3; 7 nucleotides agree with TRBD1. CDR3 length: 16 residues. Germline V gene lookup returns CDR1 SGHNT and CDR2 YYREEE (reference sequence). Trimming removed 5 bases from V and 0 bases from J; junction bases left unmatched: 8. CDR3 sequence reads: CASSQDRASSGNTIYF. DNA for the CDR3: TGTGCCAGCAGTCAAGACAGGGCGAGCTCTGGAAACACCATATATTTT. The complete variable domain, with remaining parts taken from reference TRBV5-4 and TRBJ1-3, reads ETGVTQSPTHLIKTRGQQVTLRCSSQSGHNTVSWYQQALGQGPQFIFQYYREEENGRGNFPPRFSGLQFPNYSSELNVNALELDDSALYLCASSQDRASSGNTIYFGEGSWLTVV.

The J gene is TRBJ2-7, the V gene TRBV6-6, with TRBD1 as a possible D gene (5 bases). CDR1 and CDR2 (germline): MNHNY, SVGAGI (reference sequence). Trimming pared 0 bases from V and 3 bases from J, leaving 6 bases between. The CDR3 totals 13 residues. CDR3 DNA sequence: TGTGCCAGCAGTTACTCGCAGGGCTACGAGCAGTACTTC. Translation gives CASSYSQGYEQYF.

The chain employs TRBV5-4 and TRBJ1-2; 9 bases agree with TRBD1. The CDR3 has 15 amino acids. V was pared by 2 bases and J by 8 bases, with 10 bases of the junction left unmatched. In germline, CDR1 is SGHNT, CDR2 YYREEE (reference sequence). The chain's CDR3 is CASSLPGQGRPGYTF. The CDR3 region has the DNA TGTGCCAGCAGCTTACCGGGACAGGGAAGACCCGGCTACACCTTC.

The V gene is TRBV28, the J gene TRBJ2-2; no definite D call. Germline V CDR1 and CDR2: MDHEN, SYDVKM. This CDR3 comprises 16 residues. Deletions cut 6 bases from V and 1 base from J, with 15 bases between. The CDR3 region has the DNA TGTGCCAGCAGAGGAGCGACACCTAGGAACACCGGGGAGCTGTTTTTT. Protein sequence: CASRGATPRNTGELFF.

CDR3 sequence reads: CASSPPTSGDTGELFF. CDR3 nucleotides: TGTGCCAGCTCACCACCGACTAGCGGGGACACCGGGGAGCTGTTTTTT. This rearrangement joins TRBV18 to TRBJ2-2, with TRBD2 matching over 11 bases. V was clipped by 0 bases and J by 3 bases; unmatched bases: 0. CDR1 and CDR2 (germline): KGHSH, LQKENI. The CDR3 is made up of 16 amino acids.

The chain joins TRBV4-2 to TRBJ2-2, with D possibly being TRBD1 (5 bases). Trimming shortened V by 0 bases and J by 9 bases, and 20 bases separated the two germline ends. This CDR3 region has 17 residues. From germline, CDR1 is LGHNA and CDR2 YNFKEQ. The CDR3 sequence is CASSQDGPKRGFRELFF. The DNA of the CDR3 is TGTGCCAGCAGCCAAGATGGGCCAAAAAGGGGTTTCCGGGAGCTGTTTTTT.

CDR3 residues: CSVRLAVLAKNIQYF. For the CDR3, the DNA is TGCAGCGTCCGACTAGCGGTACTAGCCAAAAACATTCAGTACTTC. The chain links TRBV29-1 to TRBJ2-4, with 9 bases that match TRBD2. Germline CDR1 is SQVTM and CDR2 is ANQGSEA. Trimming removed 6 bases from V and 0 bases from J; junction bases left unmatched: 6. The length of the CDR3 is 15 residues.

This clone was counted a few times. This chain joins TRBV2 and TRBJ2-1; 8 positions match TRBD2. The junction had 1 base not matched to a gene; V was cut back by 0 bases and J by 3 bases. There are 15 residues in the CDR3. CDR1 is SNHLY and CDR2 is FYNNEI in the germline V gene. CDR3 sequence reads: CASSEASGSYNEQFF. In nucleotides, the CDR3 is TGTGCCAGCAGTGAAGCGAGCGGGAGCTACAATGAGCAGTTCTTC.

V gene TRBV29-1 combines with J gene TRBJ1-5; no clear D. Germline assignment: CDR1 SQVTM and CDR2 ANQGSEA. V dropped 2 bases and J dropped 1 base, with 24 bases sitting between them. The length of the CDR3 is 19 residues. The CDR3 DNA reads TGCAGCGTTGAAAGTGCGGAAGAGTTTGTGGAGATGAGCAATCAGCCCCAGCATTTT. Protein product: CSVESAEEFVEMSNQPQHF.

The chain has TRBV27 and TRBJ1-5, with D unresolved. The V gene lost 6 bases and the J gene lost 0 bases, with 6 bases spanning the gap. This CDR3 comprises 13 residues. Germline V gene sequence: CDR1 MNHEY, CDR2 SMNVEV (reference sequence). The CDR3 sequence is CASRPYSNQPQHF. As DNA, the CDR3 is TGTGCCAGCAGACCATATAGCAATCAGCCCCAGCATTTT.

The V and J genes are TRBV28 and TRBJ2-3, with 8 bases lining up with TRBD2. CDR1 MDHEN and CDR2 SYDVKM come from the germline V gene. V gave up 7 bases and J gave up 5 bases; unmatched junction bases: 5. The CDR3 length is 13 residues. The CDR3 sequence: CASTGGQGDTQYF. DNA of the CDR3: TGTGCCAGCACGGGGGGGCAAGGAGATACGCAGTATTTT. Complete variable domain (other parts from reference TRBV28 and TRBJ2-3): DVKVTQSSRYLVKRTGEKVFLECVQDMDHENMFWYRQDPGLGLRLIYFSYDVKMKEKGDIPEGYSVSREKKERFSLILESASTNQTSMYLCASTGGQGDTQYFGPGTRLTVL.

The V and J genes are TRBV28 and TRBJ2-3, with 7 bases aligning to TRBD2. The junction had 4 bases not matched to a gene; V was cut back by 5 bases and J by 2 bases. There are 14 residues in the CDR3. Germline V gene lookup returns CDR1 MDHEN and CDR2 SYDVKM. For the CDR3, the DNA is TGTGCCAGCAGTCTGGGAGGGACCACAGATACGCAGTATTTT. Its protein is CASSLGGTTDTQYF.

V and J are TRBV10-3 and TRBJ2-1; the match to TRBD2 covers 7 bases. CDR1 is ENHRY and CDR2 is SYGVKD in the germline V gene. The V gene end was trimmed by 8 bases and the J gene end by 4 bases; junction bases not matched to a gene: 14. CDR3 size: 16 residues. CDR3 region: CAIGVGRAAFYNEQFF. Written as DNA, the CDR3 is TGTGCCATCGGGGTTGGGAGGGCGGCGTTTTACAATGAGCAGTTCTTC.

The chain is built from TRBV5-1 and TRBJ1-1; no clear D gene. The CDR3 contains 13 residues. The germline V and J ends were trimmed by 4 bases and 8 bases, with 15 bases remaining between them. Looked up from germline, CDR1 is SGHRS and CDR2 is YFSETQ. CDR3 coding DNA: TGCGCCAGCAGCCCGAATGGTCGGAGAGAAGCTTTCTTT. Protein: CASSPNGRREAFF.

This rearrangement joins TRBV29-1 to TRBJ2-5; D may be TRBD2 (7 bases). The CDR3 runs 11 residues. The germline V and J ends were trimmed by 6 bases and 4 bases, with 9 bases remaining between them. Germline-derived CDR1 and CDR2 are SQVTM and ANQGSEA. Here the CDR3 DNA reads TGCAGCGTCCGGGGGGCAGAGACCCAGTACTTC. Translation gives CSVRGAETQYF.